This TCR beta chain was observed in a study of CD8 T cells in Susac syndrome. Deletions cut 8 bases from V and 6 bases from J, with 13 bases between. The CDR3 has 12 amino acids. The germline V gene has CDR1 MNHNS and CDR2 SASEGT. It was with random hexamers that roughly 0.5 to 1 ug RNA was reverse transcribed. TCR beta CDR3 was amplified by immunoSEQ covering 54 Vbeta and 13 Jbeta. TCRdb recomputed calls from the immunoSEQ multiplex PCR reads with MiXCR, one row per CDR3 protein. The table lists hundreds of thousands of distinct CDR3 sequences, 95% of them singletons. Treatment-naive patients with stable or active relapsing-remitting disease served as multiple sclerosis controls.

This clonotype originated in a human donor with multiple sclerosis. The chain links TRBV6-1 to TRBJ2-5; D is unclear. Specimen: CD4+ T cells from PBMCs. CDR3 region: CASLRKGKTQYF. In DNA form, the CDR3 reads TGTGCCAGCCTAAGGAAGGGAAAGACCCAGTACTTC.